This is a list of T cell receptor beta chains from one sample in a study of cytomegalovirus exposure and HLA in healthy donors. This table comes from immunoSEQ multiplex PCR, and its TCRdb copy is limited to in-frame clones, with some not included. The sample has around 220,000 clones; roughly 79% are singletons. Sequencing was carried out using PBMCs. Every receptor here comes from a man younger than 35 in good health and CMV-seronegative. Both conserved end residues are part of each CDR3. The D gene is left open where the match is weak. Not all rows give a size; the values are once, few, many and, for expanded clones, a class.

>-|TRBV7-9|TRBJ1-2|-
CASSRGGTYGYTF
TGTGCCAGCAGTCGGGGGGGGACCTATGGCTACACCTTC
>-|TRBV28|TRBJ1-1|-
CASALFRGGEAFF
TGTGCCAGCGCCCTCTTCAGGGGCGGTGAAGCTTTCTTT
>few|TRBV6-5|TRBJ1-1|-
CASSYGQWNTEAFF
TGTGCCAGCAGTTACGGACAGTGGAACACTGAAGCTTTCTTT
>-|TRBV19|TRBJ2-1|-
CASSIGGTGNNEQFF
TGTGCCAGTAGTATCGGGGGAACGGGTAACAATGAGCAGTTCTTC
>-|TRBV6-1|TRBJ1-2|-
CASSDGGTDYGYTF
TGTGCCAGCAGCGACGGGGGGACGGACTATGGCTACACCTTC
>-|TRBV7-2|TRBJ1-5|-
CASSLGQTNQPQHF
TGTGCCAGCAGCTTAGGACAGACAAATCAGCCCCAGCATTTT
>-|TRBV28|TRBJ2-3|-
CASSFRSAGRFSDTQYF
TGTGCCAGCAGTTTTAGGTCTGCCGGGAGATTTTCAGATACGCAGTATTTT
>-|TRBV28|TRBJ1-3|-
CASSSWRLRTIYF
TGTGCCAGCAGTTCATGGCGGTTGCGCACCATATATTTT
>-|TRBV19|TRBJ2-7|-
CASSMGAGLGYEQYF
TGTGCCAGTAGTATGGGGGCTGGGTTGGGATACGAGCAGTACTTC
>-|TRBV5-1|TRBJ1-1|-
CASSSQGEWTEAFF
TGCGCCAGCAGCTCCCAGGGTGAGTGGACTGAAGCTTTCTTT
>-|TRBV28|TRBJ1-5|TRBD1
CASSDPRGRGNQPQHF
TGTGCCAGCAGTGACCCTAGGGGGCGCGGCAATCAGCCCCAGCATTTT
>few|TRBV28|TRBJ2-1|TRBD1
CASHGQGDYNEQFF
TGTGCCAGCCACGGACAGGGTGATTACAATGAGCAGTTCTTC
>-|TRBV13|TRBJ2-1|TRBD2
CASSSQATSLPGEQFF
TGTGCCAGCAGCTCCCAGGCGACTAGCCTCCCCGGTGAGCAGTTCTTC
>-|TRBV25-1|TRBJ2-2|-
CASGRPGTLNTGELFF
TGTGCCAGCGGTCGCCCCGGGACTTTGAACACCGGGGAGCTGTTTTTT
>-|TRBV28|TRBJ1-2|-
CASSLRNYGYTF
TGTGCCAGCAGTTTGCGTAACTATGGCTACACCTTC
>-|TRBV5-6|TRBJ1-2|TRBD1
CASSLEGRTGEYGYTF
TGTGCCAGCAGCTTGGAGGGTAGGACAGGGGAATATGGCTACACCTTC
>-|TRBV19|TRBJ1-1|-
CASSMKQENTEAFF
TGTGCCAGTAGTATGAAACAGGAGAACACTGAAGCTTTCTTT
>-|TRBV6-6|TRBJ2-5|TRBD2
CASGSNGGAFRTQYF
TGTGCCAGCGGTTCGAACGGGGGGGCCTTTCGGACCCAGTACTTC
>-|TRBV5-6|TRBJ2-7|TRBD1
CASSQTGGSEYF
TGTGCCAGCAGCCAGACAGGGGGCAGCGAGTACTTC
>-|TRBV18|TRBJ2-5|-
CASSRDRTDGQETQYF
TGTGCCAGCTCGCGGGATCGGACGGACGGCCAAGAGACCCAGTACTTC
>-|TRBV9|TRBJ2-4|TRBD2
CASSVGTSDTLAKNIQYF
TGTGCCAGCAGCGTTGGGACTAGCGACACACTAGCCAAAAACATTCAGTACTTC
>-|TRBV6-5|TRBJ1-1|-
CASSYGQGEAFF
TGTGCCAGCAGTTACGGGCAGGGTGAAGCTTTCTTT
>-|TRBV6-6|TRBJ2-5|-
CASAPAGAGQETQYF
TGTGCCAGCGCGCCGGCGGGGGCAGGCCAAGAGACCCAGTACTTC
>-|TRBV27|TRBJ2-5|TRBD1
CASSFWTGDVQYF
TGTGCCAGCAGTTTTTGGACAGGTGACGTGCAGTACTTC
>-|TRBV6-4|TRBJ2-2|-
CASSEGANTGELFF
TGTGCCAGCAGTGAGGGCGCGAACACCGGGGAGCTGTTTTTT
>-|TRBV7-2|TRBJ2-5|-
CASSPGGGGLGETQYF
TGTGCCAGCAGCCCGGGAGGGGGCGGGTTAGGAGAGACCCAGTACTTC
>-|TRBV28|TRBJ2-1|TRBD2
CASSFRILTSVPYNEQFF
TGTGCCAGCAGTTTCCGAATCCTTACTAGCGTACCCTACAATGAGCAGTTCTTC
>few|TRBV29-1|TRBJ2-3|-
CSGIRETDTQYF
TGCAGCGGGATTCGGGAAACAGATACGCAGTATTTT
>few|TRBV11-2|TRBJ2-1|-
CASSLDPSQFGFF
TGTGCCAGCAGCTTAGATCCCTCCCAGTTTGGGTTCTTC
>-|TRBV5-8|TRBJ2-6|-
CASSLEGAGANVLTF
TGTGCCAGCAGCTTAGAGGGCGCTGGGGCCAACGTCCTGACTTTC
>-|TRBV5-1|TRBJ1-2|TRBD1
CASRPGQGAGGYTF
TGCGCCAGCCGTCCCGGACAGGGAGCTGGTGGCTACACCTTC
>few|TRBV19|TRBJ2-6|-
CASSMTHSGANVLTF
TGTGCCAGTAGTATGACTCACTCTGGGGCCAACGTCCTGACTTTC
>-|TRBV7-2|TRBJ1-3|TRBD1
CASSSRQGPGNTIYF
TGTGCCAGCAGCTCCCGACAGGGCCCTGGAAACACCATATATTTT
>-|TRBV28|TRBJ2-1|TRBD2
CASSPGTSAHESSYNEQFF
TGTGCCAGCAGTCCCGGGACTAGCGCTCATGAAAGCTCCTACAATGAGCAGTTCTTC
>-|TRBV6-6|TRBJ2-1|-
CASRRPGQHYNEQFF
TGTGCCAGCAGAAGGCCGGGACAACACTACAATGAGCAGTTCTTC
>-|TRBV28|TRBJ2-7|TRBD2
CASSSAGGGYEQYF
TGTGCCAGCAGTTCAGCGGGAGGCGGGTACGAGCAGTACTTC
>once|TRBV29-1|TRBJ2-7|-
CSVGPNPHEQYF
TGCAGCGTTGGGCCGAATCCCCACGAGCAGTACTTC
>-|TRBV9|TRBJ2-5|-
CASSPRPSGVQETQYF
TGTGCCAGCAGCCCTCGTCCAAGCGGAGTACAAGAGACCCAGTACTTC
>-|TRBV4-3|TRBJ2-7|TRBD1
CASSQSPGQVSYEQYF
TGCGCCAGCAGCCAGTCGCCGGGACAGGTATCCTACGAGCAGTACTTC
>-|TRBV11-2|TRBJ2-5|-
CASSLLSQQETQYF
TGTGCCAGCAGCTTATTGTCCCAACAAGAGACCCAGTACTTC
>-|TRBV4-3|TRBJ2-1|-
CASSQDAPGAFGAEQFF
TGCGCCAGCAGCCAAGATGCTCCGGGAGCCTTCGGGGCTGAGCAGTTCTTC
>-|TRBV6-5|TRBJ2-2|-
CATTVQVSGELFF
TGTGCCACCACAGTTCAGGTTTCCGGGGAGCTGTTTTTT
>-|TRBV6-5|TRBJ2-7|-
CASSYDFNYEQYF
TGTGCCAGCAGTTACGACTTTAACTACGAGCAGTACTTC
>-|TRBV6-5|TRBJ2-1|-
CASSYSNGEAEQFF
TGTGCCAGCAGTTACTCGAACGGGGAGGCTGAGCAGTTCTTC
>-|TRBV6-1|TRBJ2-7|-
CASSQGKIAYEQYF
TGTGCCAGCTCACAGGGAAAGATAGCCTACGAGCAGTACTTC
>-|TRBV23-1|TRBJ2-7|-
CASRDGKGRSSYEQYF
TGCGCCAGCAGAGACGGGAAAGGAAGGAGCTCCTACGAGCAGTACTTC
>-|TRBV28|TRBJ2-5|TRBD2
CASIVGGGQETQYF
TGTGCCAGCATTGTTGGGGGGGGCCAAGAGACCCAGTACTTC